This T cell receptor beta chain was captured by sequencing in a study of blood T cell repertoires in COVID-19. Here immunoSEQ multiplex PCR was the method, and the copy in TCRdb shows in-frame clones only, minus some. The table has 300,000 to 350,000 clones, over 80% seen once. Enrolled through a virtual design, the participants were between about 18 and 100 years of age and came from 24 US areas. Sequencing used PBMCs or T cells enriched from blood (not recorded which). This sequence was found in a man younger than 45 who had recovered from COVID-19.

The CDR3 region is CASSLYTGNTIYF. CDR3 nucleotide sequence: TGTGCCAGCAGCTTATACACTGGAAACACCATATATTTT. V is TRBV5-4 and J is TRBJ1-3; D is ambiguous. The V end lost 2 bases, the J end lost 2 bases, and 5 bases lay between the germline ends. The CDR3 has 13 residues. The germline V gene encodes CDR1 SGHNT and CDR2 YYREEE (reference sequence).